This TCR beta chain was sequenced during a study of blood T cell repertoires in COVID-19. Study context: COVID-19 samples collected from the United States, Italy and Spain covered acute and convalescent phases.

Using immunoSEQ multiplex PCR, the repertoire was profiled, and TCRdb retains in-frame clones only, with some absent. The sample has around 180,000 clones; approximately 84% are singletons. Sequenced input: PBMCs or T cells enriched from blood (not recorded which). The sequence was obtained from a man aged 45 to 65 who had recovered from COVID-19.

In DNA, the CDR3 is TGTGCCAGCAGCTCGGAATTCAGGTTGAGCACTGAAGCTTTCTTT. Its translation: CASSSEFRLSTEAFF. The chain is built from TRBV5-5 and TRBJ1-1; D gene unclear. In germline, CDR1 is SGHKS, CDR2 YYEKEE (reference sequence). Trimming took off 3 bases at V and 4 bases at J, with 16 bases between the two ends. This CDR3 region has 15 residues. The entire variable domain, with the rest obtained from reference TRBV5-5 and TRBJ1-1, is as follows: DAGVTQSPTHLIKTRGQQVTLRCSPISGHKSVSWYQQVLGQGPQFIFQYYEKEERGRGNFPDRFSARQFPNYSSELNVNALLLGDSALYLCASSSEFRLSTEAFFGQGTRLTVV.